The following is a T cell receptor (beta chain) sequence with its context. The antigen remains undetermined. The source of the sample is a study of cytomegalovirus exposure and HLA in healthy donors. As for the study in general: Out of about 190 million T cells, an earlier analysis found some 110 million unique TCR beta sequences in total. Whole-study results and caveats: In a later analysis, productive TCRs from donors in an Asian-associated ancestry cluster reportedly carried fewer N-insertions than the cohort mean.

Primers included in the PCR were 60 Vbeta and 13 Jbeta primers. Assay: immunoSEQ multiplex PCR; the TCRdb copy retains only in-frame clones and omits some. This table has more than 80,000 clones, about 76% appearing once. Per the germline V gene, CDR1 is MNHEY and CDR2 is SVGAGI. The CDR3 has 14 residues. Trimming shortened V by 0 bases and J by 2 bases, and 8 bases separated the two germline ends. The chain couples TRBV6-5 to TRBJ2-7, with D possibly TRBD1 on 6 matching bases. The clonotype was recovered from a human donor in good health. Sequenced material: PBMCs. CDR3 in DNA: TGTGCCAGCAGTTACTCACAGGGTACCTACGAGCAGTACTTC. Translating gives CASSYSQGTYEQYF.